These 9 T cell receptor beta chains share one sample of origin, sequenced in a study of control samples from healthy donors and cancer patients. The repertoire was sequenced with immunoSEQ multiplex PCR; TCRdb's copy has only in-frame clones and lacks some. Here the sample spans around 140,000 clones, 93% being singletons. Source material: blood. These receptors came from a man younger than 30 in good health.

The rearrangement uses TRBV9 and TRBJ2-1, with 7 bases lining up with TRBD2. From germline, CDR1 is SGDLS and CDR2 YYNGEE. The trim removed 7 bases at V and 0 bases at J, leaving 1 base unmatched. CDR3 size: 13 residues. The CDR3 spells CASSSGSYNEQFF. CDR3 nucleotides: TGTGCCAGCTCTAGCGGCTCCTACAATGAGCAGTTCTTC.

The chain joins TRBV27 to TRBJ1-1; D uncertain. The CDR3 runs 15 residues. Trimming cost V 3 bases and J 1 base, with 12 bases left between them. CDR1 and CDR2 from the germline V gene are MNHEY and SMNVEV (reference sequence). This CDR3 is CASSLGFRGNTEAFF. The CDR3 DNA is TGTGCCAGCAGTTTGGGGTTTCGGGGGAACACTGAAGCTTTCTTT.

The chain links TRBV9 to TRBJ1-5, with unresolved D. The V end lost 0 bases, the J end lost 5 bases, and 12 bases lay between the germline ends. There are 15 residues in the CDR3. CDR1 is SGDLS, CDR2 YYNGEE, per germline. DNA of the CDR3: TGTGCCAGCAGCGTAGGGGGTGAGGGTTATCAGCCCCAGCATTTT. Translating gives CASSVGGEGYQPQHF.

The chain combines TRBV27 with TRBJ1-5, with D possibly being TRBD1 (5 bases). Trimming pared 6 bases from V and 2 bases from J, leaving 11 bases between. CDR1 and CDR2 from the germline V gene are MNHEY and SMNVEV (reference sequence). The CDR3 has 14 amino acids. CDR3 loop: CASRPRGGNQPQHF. The CDR3 nucleotides read TGTGCCAGCAGACCCCGGGGCGGCAATCAGCCCCAGCATTTT.

V gene TRBV7-8 combines with J gene TRBJ2-5; D gene unclear. Trimming removed 6 bases from V and 5 bases from J, with 19 bases in between. Germline V gene data show CDR1 as SGHVS and CDR2 as FQNEAQ. The CDR3 is 15 residues long. In nucleotides, the CDR3 is TGTGCCAGCAGTCGCAATCGACTCGAGAGGGAGACCCAGTACTTC. Translated: CASSRNRLERETQYF.

In its sample, this clone was seen once. V gene TRBV4-3 combines with J gene TRBJ2-1; TRBD2 might be the D (6 bases). The CDR3 spans 13 residues. CDR1 and CDR2 from the germline V gene are LGHNA and YSLEER. The V gene lost 3 bases and the J gene lost 8 bases, with 11 bases spanning the gap. The CDR3 DNA reads as TGCGCCAGCAGCCAGCTACGGAGGGATGAGCAGTTCTTC. It translates to CASSQLRRDEQFF.

The chain combines TRBV14 with TRBJ1-1; the D is unclear. The CDR3 runs to 13 residues. Germline values: CDR1 SGHDN, CDR2 FVKESK. V shed 1 base and J shed 1 base, with 4 bases lying between them. CDR3 amino acids: CASSQGPNTEAFF. In nucleotides, the CDR3 is TGTGCCAGCAGCCAAGGCCCGAACACTGAAGCTTTCTTT.

This clone has a single count. Other DNA sequences within the sample encode an identical CDR3. This sequence joins TRBV7-9 and TRBJ2-7; maybe TRBD2 (6 bases). This CDR3 is built from 14 residues. The germline gives CDR1 SEHNR, CDR2 FQNEAQ (reference sequence). The V end was cut by 1 base, the J end by 5 bases, with 12 bases between. CDR3 bases: TGTGCCAGCAGCTTAGGTGGGGGGATGAACGAGCAGTACTTC. Amino acids: CASSLGGGMNEQYF.

V is TRBV6-5 and J is TRBJ2-7; D could derive from TRBD1 or TRBD2 (5 bases each). V was shortened by 2 bases and J by 6 bases, with 17 bases between the two germline ends. Germline V CDR1 and CDR2: MNHEY, SVGAGI. The CDR3 is 15 residues long. CDR3 bases: TGTGCCAGCAGTTACACTGGGACGGCAAGTACCGAGCAGTACTTC. Its translation is CASSYTGTASTEQYF.